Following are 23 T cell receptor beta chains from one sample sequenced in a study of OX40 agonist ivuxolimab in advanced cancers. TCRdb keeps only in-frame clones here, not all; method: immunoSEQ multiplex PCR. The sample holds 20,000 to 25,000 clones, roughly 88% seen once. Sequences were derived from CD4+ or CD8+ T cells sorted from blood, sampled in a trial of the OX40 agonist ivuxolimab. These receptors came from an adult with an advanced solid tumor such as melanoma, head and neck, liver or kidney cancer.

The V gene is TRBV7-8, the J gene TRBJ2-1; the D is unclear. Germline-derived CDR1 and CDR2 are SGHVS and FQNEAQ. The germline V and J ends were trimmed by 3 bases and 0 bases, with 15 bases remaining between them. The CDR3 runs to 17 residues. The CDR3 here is CASSFEHQLSSYNEQFF. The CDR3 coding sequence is TGTGCCAGCAGCTTTGAACACCAGCTAAGCTCCTACAATGAGCAGTTCTTC.

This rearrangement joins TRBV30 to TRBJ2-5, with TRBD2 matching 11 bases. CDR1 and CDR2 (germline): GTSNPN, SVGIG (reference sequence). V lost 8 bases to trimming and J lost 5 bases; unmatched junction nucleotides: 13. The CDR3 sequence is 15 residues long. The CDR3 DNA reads TGTGCCGGTTCCTCGGCTAGCGGGAGGTGGGAGACCCAGTACTTC. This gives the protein CAGSSASGRWETQYF. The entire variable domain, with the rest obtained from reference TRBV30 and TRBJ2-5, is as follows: SQTIHQWPATLVQPVGSPLSLECTVEGTSNPNLYWYRQAAGRGLQLLFYSVGIGQISSEVPQNLSASRPQDRQFILSSKKLLLSDSGFYLCAGSSASGRWETQYFGPGTRLLVL.

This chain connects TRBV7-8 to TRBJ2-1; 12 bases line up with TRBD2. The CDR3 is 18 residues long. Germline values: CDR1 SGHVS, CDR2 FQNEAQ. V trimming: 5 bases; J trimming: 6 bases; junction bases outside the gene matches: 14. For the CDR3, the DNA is TGTGCCAGCAGCGGACGACTAGCGGGAGAGCGGATCACCAATGAGCAGTTCTTC. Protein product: CASSGRLAGERITNEQFF. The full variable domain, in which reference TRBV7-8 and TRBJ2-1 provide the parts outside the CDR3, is GAGVSQSPRYKVAKRGQDVALRCDPISGHVSLFWYQQALGQGPEFLTYFQNEAQLDKSGLPSDRFFAERPEGSVSTLKIQRTQQEDSAVYLCASSGRLAGERITNEQFFGPGTRLTVL.

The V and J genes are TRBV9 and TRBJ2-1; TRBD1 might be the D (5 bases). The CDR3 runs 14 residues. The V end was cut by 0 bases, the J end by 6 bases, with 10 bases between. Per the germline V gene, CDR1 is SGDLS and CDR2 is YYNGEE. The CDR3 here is CASSVGAGINEQFF. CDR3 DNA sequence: TGTGCCAGCAGCGTAGGTGCAGGGATCAATGAGCAGTTCTTC.

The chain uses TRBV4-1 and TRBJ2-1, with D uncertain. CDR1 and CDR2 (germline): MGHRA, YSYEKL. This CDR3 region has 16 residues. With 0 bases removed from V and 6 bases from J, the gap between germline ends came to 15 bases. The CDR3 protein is CASSQEGSFRANEQFF. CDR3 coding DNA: TGCGCCAGCAGCCAAGAGGGAAGTTTTAGGGCCAATGAGCAGTTCTTC.

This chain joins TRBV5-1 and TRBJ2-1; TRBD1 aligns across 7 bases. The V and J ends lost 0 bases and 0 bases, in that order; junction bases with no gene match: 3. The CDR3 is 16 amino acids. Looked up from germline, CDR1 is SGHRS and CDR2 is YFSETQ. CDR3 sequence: CASSLGGQTSYNEQFF. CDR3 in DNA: TGCGCCAGCAGCTTGGGGGGACAGACCTCCTACAATGAGCAGTTCTTC.

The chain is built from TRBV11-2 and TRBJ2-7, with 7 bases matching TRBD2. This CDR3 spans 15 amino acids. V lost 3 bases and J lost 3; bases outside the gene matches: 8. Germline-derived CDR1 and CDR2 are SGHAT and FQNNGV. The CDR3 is CASSFGGGIRYEQYF. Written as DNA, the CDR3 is TGTGCCAGCAGCTTTGGGGGGGGGATTCGCTACGAGCAGTACTTC.

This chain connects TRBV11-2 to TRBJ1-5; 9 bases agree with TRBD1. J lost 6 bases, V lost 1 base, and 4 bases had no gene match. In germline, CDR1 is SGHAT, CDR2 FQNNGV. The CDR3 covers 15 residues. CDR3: CASSLGTGVGQPQHF. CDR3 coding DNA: TGTGCCAGCAGCTTAGGGACAGGGGTCGGTCAGCCCCAGCATTTT.

The DNA for the CDR3 is TGTGCCAGCAGTATGATCGAAAGGTTCTTCGACGAGCAGTACTTC. It specifies CASSMIERFFDEQYF. The V and J genes are TRBV11-2 and TRBJ2-7; D not resolved. Germline CDR1 SGHAT, CDR2 FQNNGV. Trimming cost V 6 bases and J 5 bases, with 20 bases left between them. This CDR3 is 15 amino acids long.

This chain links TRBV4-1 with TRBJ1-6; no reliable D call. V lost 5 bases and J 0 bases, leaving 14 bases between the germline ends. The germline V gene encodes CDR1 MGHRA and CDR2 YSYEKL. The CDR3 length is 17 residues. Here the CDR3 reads CASSLWTGSSYNSPLHF. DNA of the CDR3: TGCGCCAGCAGCTTATGGACTGGGAGCTCCTATAATTCACCCCTCCACTTT.

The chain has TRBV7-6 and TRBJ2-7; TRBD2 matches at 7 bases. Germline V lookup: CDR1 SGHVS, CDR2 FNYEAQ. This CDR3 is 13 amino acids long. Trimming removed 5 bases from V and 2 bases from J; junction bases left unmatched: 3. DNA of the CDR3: TGTGCCAGCAGCGAAGCGGGGACCTACGAGCAGTACTTC. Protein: CASSEAGTYEQYF.

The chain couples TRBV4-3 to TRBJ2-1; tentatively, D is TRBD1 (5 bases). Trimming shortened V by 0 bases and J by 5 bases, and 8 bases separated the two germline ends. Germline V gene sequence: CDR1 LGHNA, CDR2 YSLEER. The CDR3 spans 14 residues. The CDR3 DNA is TGCGCCAGCAGCCAAGATCCAGGGAACAATGAGCAGTTCTTC. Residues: CASSQDPGNNEQFF.

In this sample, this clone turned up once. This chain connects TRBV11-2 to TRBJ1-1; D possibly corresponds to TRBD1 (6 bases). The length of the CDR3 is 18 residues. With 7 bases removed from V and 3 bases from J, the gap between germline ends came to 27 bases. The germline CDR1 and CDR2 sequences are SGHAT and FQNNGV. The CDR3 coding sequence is TGTGCCAGCACGCTGCTTGCCCTCGGGGGGCTGTCGGACACTGAAGCTTTCTTT. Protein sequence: CASTLLALGGLSDTEAFF.

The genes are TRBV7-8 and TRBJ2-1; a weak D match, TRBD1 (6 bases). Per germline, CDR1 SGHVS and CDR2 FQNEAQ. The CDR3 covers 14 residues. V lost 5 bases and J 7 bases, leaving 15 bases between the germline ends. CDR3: CASSTRQARNEQFF. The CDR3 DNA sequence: TGTGCCAGCAGCACAAGACAGGCGAGGAATGAGCAGTTCTTC.

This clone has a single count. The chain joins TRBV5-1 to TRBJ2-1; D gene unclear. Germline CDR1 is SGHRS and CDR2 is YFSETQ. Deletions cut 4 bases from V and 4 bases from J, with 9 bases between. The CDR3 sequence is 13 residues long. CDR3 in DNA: TGCGCCAGCAGCCTTGACCTTTACAATGAGCAGTTCTTC. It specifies CASSLDLYNEQFF. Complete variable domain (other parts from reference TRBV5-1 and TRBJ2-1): KAGVTQTPRYLIKTRGQQVTLSCSPISGHRSVSWYQQTPGQGLQFLFEYFSETQRNKGNFPGRFSGRQFSNSRSEMNVSTLELGDSALYLCASSLDLYNEQFFGPGTRLTVL.

This CDR3 is CASSVSTGASHEQFF. In DNA form, the CDR3 reads TGTGCCAGCAGTGTCTCGACAGGCGCGTCCCATGAGCAGTTCTTC. The V gene is TRBV6-4, the J gene TRBJ2-1, with D tentatively TRBD1 (6 bases). V was trimmed by 4 bases and J by 8 bases, leaving 18 bases between them. Germline V gene data show CDR1 as MRHNA and CDR2 as SNTAGT. This CDR3 is built from 15 residues.

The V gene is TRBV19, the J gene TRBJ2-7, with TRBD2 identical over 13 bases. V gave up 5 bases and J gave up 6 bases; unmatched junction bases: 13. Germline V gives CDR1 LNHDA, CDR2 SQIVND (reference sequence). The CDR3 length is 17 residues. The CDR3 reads CASSSRGQRLAGGEQYF. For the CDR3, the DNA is TGTGCCAGTAGTTCACGGGGGCAGAGACTAGCGGGAGGCGAGCAGTACTTC.

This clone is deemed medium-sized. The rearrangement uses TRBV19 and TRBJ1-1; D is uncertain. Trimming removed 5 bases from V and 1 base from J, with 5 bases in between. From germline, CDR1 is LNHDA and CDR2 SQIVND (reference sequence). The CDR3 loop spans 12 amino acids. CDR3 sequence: CASSWSNTEAFF. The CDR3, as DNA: TGTGCCAGTAGTTGGTCGAACACTGAAGCTTTCTTT.

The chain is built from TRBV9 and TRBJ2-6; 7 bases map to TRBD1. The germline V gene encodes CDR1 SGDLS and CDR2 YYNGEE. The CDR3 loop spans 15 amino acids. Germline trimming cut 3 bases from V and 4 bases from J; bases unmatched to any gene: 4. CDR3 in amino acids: CASSAQGLGANVLTF. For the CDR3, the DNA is TGTGCCAGCAGCGCACAGGGGTTAGGGGCCAACGTCCTGACTTTC.

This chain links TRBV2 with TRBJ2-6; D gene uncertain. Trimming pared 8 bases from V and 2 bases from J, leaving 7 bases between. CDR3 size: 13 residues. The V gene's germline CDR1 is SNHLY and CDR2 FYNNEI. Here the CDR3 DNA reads TGTGCCAGCGTCGGTCCTGGGGCCAACGTCCTGACTTTC. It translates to CASVGPGANVLTF.

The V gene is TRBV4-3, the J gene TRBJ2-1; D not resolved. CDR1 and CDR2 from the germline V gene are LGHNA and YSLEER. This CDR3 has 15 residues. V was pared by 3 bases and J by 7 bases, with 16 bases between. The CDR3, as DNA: TGCGCCAGCAGCCAGGTCTGGGGTCGGTCAAATGAGCAGTTCTTC. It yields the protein CASSQVWGRSNEQFF.

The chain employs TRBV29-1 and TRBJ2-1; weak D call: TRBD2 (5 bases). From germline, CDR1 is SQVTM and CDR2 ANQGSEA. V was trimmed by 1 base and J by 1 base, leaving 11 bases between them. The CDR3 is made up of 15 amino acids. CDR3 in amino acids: CSVEGARRSYNEQFF. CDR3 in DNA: TGCAGCGTTGAAGGAGCTAGGAGGTCCTACAATGAGCAGTTCTTC.

The CDR3 reads CASSSGLAGGPGNEQFF. Here the CDR3 DNA reads TGTGCCAGCAGCTCCGGACTAGCGGGAGGGCCGGGGAATGAGCAGTTCTTC. This chain links TRBV11-2 with TRBJ2-1; 15 nucleotides align to TRBD2. Germline lookup yields CDR1 SGHAT and CDR2 FQNNGV. The CDR3 length is 17 residues. Trimming at V came to 4 bases and at J to 7 bases, leaving 8 bases not matched to a gene.